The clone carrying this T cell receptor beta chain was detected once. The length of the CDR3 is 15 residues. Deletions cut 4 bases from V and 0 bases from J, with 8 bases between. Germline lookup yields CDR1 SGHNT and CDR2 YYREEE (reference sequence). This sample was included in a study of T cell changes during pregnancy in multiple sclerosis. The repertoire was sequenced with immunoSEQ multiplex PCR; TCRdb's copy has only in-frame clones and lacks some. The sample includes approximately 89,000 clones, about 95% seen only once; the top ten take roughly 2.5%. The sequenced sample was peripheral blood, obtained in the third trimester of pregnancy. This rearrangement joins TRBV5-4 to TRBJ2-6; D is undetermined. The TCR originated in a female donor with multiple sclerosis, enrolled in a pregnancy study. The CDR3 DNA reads TGTGCCAGCAGCACTATCAACTCTGGGGCCAACGTCCTGACTTTC. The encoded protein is CASSTINSGANVLTF.